This T cell receptor (beta chain) was recorded in a study of CD8+ T cells in alopecia areata. Study at large: Oral tofacitinib (5 to 10 mg twice daily) was administered to treated patients.

Study results and caveats: Alopecia totalis/universalis scalp especially showed more expanded CD8+ clones than normal scalp. Mice gave a clearer picture of TCR sharing than patients did, possibly for HLA-related reasons.

Extraction and reverse transcription of RNA yielded cDNA as the sequencing template. The protocol was immunoSEQ multiplex PCR, while the TCRdb copy is restricted to in-frame clones and leaves out a portion. The sample holds hundreds of thousands of clones, 50% to 65% seen once. Per germline, CDR1 MNHNS and CDR2 SASEGT. V lost 7 bases, J lost 3 bases, and 5 bases stayed unmatched. The CDR3 is 14 residues long. As to this clone: The target antigen is unknown.

The sequence was obtained from a human donor with alopecia areata. This rearrangement joins TRBV6-1 to TRBJ1-5, with 8 positions matching TRBD1. This specimen consisted of CD4+ T cells sorted from blood, obtained at week 0. The CDR3 DNA sequence: TGTGCCAGCACCGGACAGGGCGACAATCAGCCCCAGCATTTT. As protein: CASTGQGDNQPQHF.